This record covers a single T cell receptor beta chain. Its cognate antigen is unknown. Unmatched junction bases numbered 6, after V lost 2 bases and J lost 4 bases. Looked up from germline, CDR1 is SGHTA and CDR2 is FQGTGA. This CDR3 is built from 15 residues. The data belong to a study of T cell responses to AZD1222 COVID-19 vaccine. General observations from the study: When two AZD1222 doses had been given, Spike-specific TCR breadth and depth rose. No repertoire was sampled before or during the peak T cell response, only after it. Vaccine-associated CD4 TCRs spanned spike, dominant at 160-218 and 743-854.

Data came from immunoSEQ multiplex PCR; TCRdb stores just in-frame clones and leaves some out. The data show around 86,000 clones, almost 90% seen once. The sequence came from an adult in good health. The chain recombines TRBV7-3 with TRBJ1-2; 8 nucleotides match TRBD1. Source: peripheral blood, taken on day 0 of AZD1222 vaccination. This CDR3 reads CASSLSGGEAYGYTF. For the CDR3, the DNA is TGTGCCAGCAGCTTATCAGGGGGCGAGGCCTATGGCTACACCTTC. Looking up the rest from reference TRBV7-3 and TRBJ1-2 gives the full variable domain: GAGVSQTPSNKVTEKGKYVELRCDPISGHTALYWYRQSLGQGPEFLIYFQGTGAADDSGLPNDRFFAVRPEGSVSTLKIQRTERGDSAVYLCASSLSGGEAYGYTFGSGTRLTVV.